This entry describes one TCR beta chain. The data stem from a study of cytomegalovirus exposure and HLA in healthy donors. The primer mix had 60 Vbeta and 13 Jbeta primers. TCRdb keeps only in-frame clones here, not all; method: immunoSEQ multiplex PCR. The sample includes some 150,000 clones. The sample was PBMCs. The receptor's source is a woman under 30 in good health and CMV-seropositive.

Here the CDR3 DNA reads TGTGCCACCCGCGCGGCAGGGAACTCTGGAAACACCATATATTTT. Translation: CATRAAGNSGNTIYF. The chain uses TRBV7-9 and TRBJ1-3; weak D call: TRBD1 (5 bases). Trimming pared 10 bases from V and 0 bases from J, leaving 16 bases between. Germline V CDR1 and CDR2: SEHNR, FQNEAQ (reference sequence). This CDR3 region has 15 residues.